This T cell receptor (beta chain) was captured by sequencing in a study of cytomegalovirus exposure and HLA in healthy donors. Study outcomes and limitations: The authors later found TCR association rates varying by HLA locus, with DRB1 most and HLA-C fewest.

Primers included in the PCR were 60 Vbeta and 13 Jbeta primers. The repertoire was sequenced with immunoSEQ multiplex PCR; TCRdb's copy has only in-frame clones and lacks some. This table has under 150,000 clones, 85% appearing once. CDR3 length: 13 amino acids. V dropped 2 bases and J dropped 3 bases, with 9 bases sitting between them. Germline lookup yields CDR1 SGHRS and CDR2 YFSETQ. Notes on this clone: Its antigen is still unknown.

Specimen: PBMCs. The gene calls are TRBV5-1 and TRBJ2-7; D may be TRBD1 (5 bases). The receptor's source is a woman in her thirties in good health and CMV-seropositive. CDR3: CASSLGQVYEQYF. In DNA form, the CDR3 reads TGCGCCAGCAGCTTAGGACAAGTCTACGAGCAGTACTTC.